This T cell receptor beta chain emerged from a study of blood T cell repertoires in COVID-19. Across the study: Sites in the United States, Italy and Spain provided acute and convalescent COVID-19 samples. Nucleic acid was either cDNA or gDNA, and it came from T cells, B-cell-depleted T cells, or PBMCs.

CDR1 WNHNN and CDR2 SYGVQD come from the germline V gene (reference sequence). The CDR3 has 14 residues. V lost 3 bases and J 2 bases, leaving 11 bases between the germline ends. Original analysis: Counts of nucleated cells, estimated from reference gene primer amplification, were obtained. Libraries were prepared by immunoSEQ multiplex PCR; TCRdb keeps only in-frame clonotypes and omits some of them. V and J calls and clone size come straight from that table; D and trimming were deduced from the DNA. The sample comprises tens of thousands of clones, roughly nine tenths of which are singletons, and about a quarter rests with the top ten.

The origin of this receptor is a human donor with active COVID-19. The donor label of this sample is uncertain. This chain uses TRBV10-1 with TRBJ2-7; tentatively, D is TRBD2 (6 bases). Sequencing was carried out using peripheral blood. The CDR3 here is CASSERRDAYEQYF. CDR3 DNA sequence: TGCGCCAGCAGTGAAAGGCGGGATGCCTACGAGCAGTACTTC.